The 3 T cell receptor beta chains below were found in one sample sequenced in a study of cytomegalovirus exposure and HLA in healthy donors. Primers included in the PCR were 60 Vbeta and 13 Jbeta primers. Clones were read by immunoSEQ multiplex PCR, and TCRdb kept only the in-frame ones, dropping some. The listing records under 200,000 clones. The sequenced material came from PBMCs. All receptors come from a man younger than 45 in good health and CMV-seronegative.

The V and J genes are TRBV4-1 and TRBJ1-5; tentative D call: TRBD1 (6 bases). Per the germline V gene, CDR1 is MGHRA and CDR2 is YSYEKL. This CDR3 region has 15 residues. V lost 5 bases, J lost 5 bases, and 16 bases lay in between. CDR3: CASSSRDTDHQPQHF. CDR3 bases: TGCGCCAGCAGCTCCCGGGACACAGATCATCAGCCCCAGCATTTT.

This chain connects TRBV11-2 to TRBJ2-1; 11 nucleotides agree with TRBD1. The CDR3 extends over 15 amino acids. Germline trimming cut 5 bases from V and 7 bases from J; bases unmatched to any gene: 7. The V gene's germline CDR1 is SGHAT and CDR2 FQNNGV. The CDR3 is CASSRSGTGGNEQFF. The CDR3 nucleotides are TGTGCCAGCAGCCGATCAGGGACAGGGGGAAATGAGCAGTTCTTC.

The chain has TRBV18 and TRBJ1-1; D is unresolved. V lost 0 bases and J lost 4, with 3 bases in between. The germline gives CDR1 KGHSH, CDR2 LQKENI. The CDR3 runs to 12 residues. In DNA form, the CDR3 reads TGTGCCAGCTCACCACCCGGCACTGAAGCTTTCTTT. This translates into CASSPPGTEAFF.